This is a list of T cell receptor beta chains from one sample in a study of cytomegalovirus exposure and HLA in healthy donors. The repertoire was sequenced with immunoSEQ multiplex PCR; TCRdb's copy has only in-frame clones and lacks some. The profile shows fewer than 250,000 clones, around 73% of them singletons. Sequencing input: PBMCs. The receptors derive from a male donor in good health and CMV-seronegative. CDR3s include the opening cysteine and the closing phenylalanine or tryptophan. Each record gives: J gene, V gene, clone size, D gene, CDR3 DNA, CDR3 protein. The D gene is left open where the match is weak. Clone size is given for some rows only: seen once, a few or many times, or a class if the clone is expanded.

TRBJ2-1,TRBV7-3,.,.,TGTGCCAGCAGCCGGGATCCGGCCCAGCAGTTCTTC,CASSRDPAQQFF
TRBJ1-2,TRBV11-2,.,TRBD1,TGTGCCAGCAGCCCAGTCCCGGGACAGGGGGCCAAAGCTAACTATGGCTACACCTTC,CASSPVPGQGAKANYGYTF
TRBJ2-2,TRBV5-4,.,.,TGTGCCAGCAGCCCCGGACTTACCGCGAACACCGGGGAGCTGTTTTTT,CASSPGLTANTGELFF
TRBJ2-7,TRBV29-1,.,TRBD1,TGCAGCGTTCGACAGGGGCGGTACGAGCAGTACTTC,CSVRQGRYEQYF
TRBJ1-5,TRBV4-1,few,.,TGCGCCAGCAGCCGGCTGGTGAATCAGCCCCAGCATTTT,CASSRLVNQPQHF
TRBJ1-2,TRBV5-1,.,TRBD1,TGCGCCAGCAGCTTGGGACAGGGTACGGCATGGGGCTACACCTTC,CASSLGQGTAWGYTF
TRBJ2-1,TRBV5-4,.,TRBD2,TGTGCCAGCAGCTTGCCTAGCGGAGCGTCCTACTACAATGAGCAGTTCTTC,CASSLPSGASYYNEQFF
TRBJ1-2,TRBV27,.,.,TGTGCCAGCAGTTTATCGGGGCGGACCAGCGGCTACACCTTC,CASSLSGRTSGYTF
TRBJ2-4,TRBV5-4,many,TRBD2,TGTGCCAGCAGCTTGGGGCCGGATCCAGCGGGGGACATTCAGTACTTC,CASSLGPDPAGDIQYF
TRBJ1-1,TRBV5-6,.,TRBD1,TGTGCCAGCAGCTTAGTCGGGACAGCCAACACTGAAGCTTTCTTT,CASSLVGTANTEAFF
TRBJ1-2,TRBV7-9,.,.,TGTTCCAGCAGCTTAGTGGAGGGGAGTTACTATGGCTACACCTTC,CSSSLVEGSYYGYTF
TRBJ2-2,TRBV30,.,.,TGTGCCTGGAGTTTCGGGTATACCGGGGAGCTGTTTTTT,CAWSFGYTGELFF
TRBJ1-2,TRBV5-6,once,TRBD1,TGTGCCAGCAGTACAGGGGTTATTGGCTACACCTTC,CASSTGVIGYTF
TRBJ2-7,TRBV5-4,once,.,TGTGCCAGCAGCTCCCTCGGTCTAGCAGATTCCTACGAGCAGTACTTC,CASSSLGLADSYEQYF
TRBJ2-5,TRBV11-2,.,TRBD1,TGTGCCAGCAGCCCGGGCCAGGGGGCAGTGGAGACCCAGTACTTC,CASSPGQGAVETQYF
TRBJ2-7,TRBV23-1,.,.,TGCGCCAGCAGTCTCCCTGGCGGGACCTTCGATTGGGACTTC,CASSLPGGTFDWDF
TRBJ1-2,TRBV15,.,.,TGTGCCACCAGCAGAGATCCGGGTAACTATGGCTACACCTTC,CATSRDPGNYGYTF
TRBJ2-7,TRBV5-1,.,.,TGCGCCAGCAGCCCAGGGCGGAGGGGGCTTATCTACGAGCAGTACTTC,CASSPGRRGLIYEQYF
TRBJ2-2,TRBV2,.,TRBD1,TGTGCCAGCAGTGCGGACAGGGGGGCCGGGGAGCTGTTTTTT,CASSADRGAGELFF
TRBJ2-7,TRBV15,.,TRBD2,TGTGCCACCAGCAGGGGCCTAGCGGGAGCGTCCTACGAGCAGTACTTC,CATSRGLAGASYEQYF
TRBJ2-7,TRBV29-1,.,.,TGCAGCGTTGAAGTCGCAGGGAGGAACCGCGAGCAGTACTTC,CSVEVAGRNREQYF
TRBJ1-1,TRBV5-4,.,.,TGTGCCAGCGCCTCCTTCAGGGGAAGGGACACTGAAGCTTTCTTT,CASASFRGRDTEAFF
TRBJ1-1,TRBV5-1,.,.,TGCGCCAGCAGCTTTGGGAGGAAAGGGATATCTGGCACTGAAGCTTTCTTT,CASSFGRKGISGTEAFF
TRBJ2-7,TRBV27,.,.,TGTGCCAGCAGTCTAGGGGTCGGCCAGGGCTCCTACGAGCAGTACTTC,CASSLGVGQGSYEQYF
TRBJ2-3,TRBV19,.,.,TGTGCCAGTAGTATCCCAGGGAGCACAGATACGCAGTATTTT,CASSIPGSTDTQYF
TRBJ2-1,TRBV7-3,.,TRBD2,TGTGCCAGCAGCCTACAGCCGGGACTATCCGGGAACGGCAATGAGCAGTTCTTC,CASSLQPGLSGNGNEQFF
TRBJ1-1,TRBV25-1,.,.,TGTGCCAGCCAGGGGAGCACTGAAGCTTTCTTT,CASQGSTEAFF
TRBJ1-3,TRBV18,.,TRBD1,TGTGCCAGCTCACCGCGCCGGGACAGTGGAAACACCATATATTTT,CASSPRRDSGNTIYF
TRBJ2-7,TRBV7-9,.,TRBD2,TGTGCCAGCAGCTTTGGCGGGAGTGATTACGAGCAGTACTTC,CASSFGGSDYEQYF
TRBJ2-7,TRBV2,.,.,TGTGCCAGCAGTGAAGGGCGGCGGGGTTACGAGCAGTACTTC,CASSEGRRGYEQYF
TRBJ1-1,TRBV5-6,few,TRBD1,TGTGCCAGCAGCTTGCGGCGGGGACAGATGAGGACTGAAGCTTTCTTT,CASSLRRGQMRTEAFF
TRBJ1-1,TRBV19,few,.,TGTGCCAGTAGTATTAGGATAGCTTCAGAGGCTTTCTTT,CASSIRIASEAFF
TRBJ1-5,TRBV25-1,.,TRBD1,TGTGCCAGCAGTGATTCCTCGACAGGGGGCAAACAGCCCCAGCATTTT,CASSDSSTGGKQPQHF
TRBJ1-5,TRBV19,.,TRBD1,TGTGCCAGTAGCCTGATGACAGGGGGTACCAATCAGCCCCAGCATTTT,CASSLMTGGTNQPQHF
TRBJ2-3,TRBV9,.,TRBD1,TGTGCCAGCAGCGCCTCACCACAGGGGGTGTTAGATACGCGGTATTTT,CASSASPQGVLDTRYF
TRBJ1-1,TRBV28,few,.,TGTGCCACCGGGGGAAGGGGAGCTTCCCCGAACACTGAAGCTTTCTTT,CATGGRGASPNTEAFF
TRBJ1-5,TRBV28,.,.,TGTGCCAGCAGTTTAGGGGCGGGGCTGCTAAATCAGCCCCAGCATTTT,CASSLGAGLLNQPQHF
TRBJ1-3,TRBV19,.,.,TGTGCCAGTAGTATCCTGGCGGGCTGGGGAAACACCATATATTTT,CASSILAGWGNTIYF
TRBJ2-7,TRBV15,.,.,TGTGCCACCAGCAGAGATGTAGACTCCTACGAGCAGTACTTC,CATSRDVDSYEQYF
TRBJ1-5,TRBV15,.,.,TGTGCCACCAGCAGAGATAAGGGGAATAGCAATCAGCCCCAGCATTTT,CATSRDKGNSNQPQHF
TRBJ2-7,TRBV7-6,.,.,TGTGCCAGCAGCTTACTAGGAGATACCTACGAGCAGTACTTC,CASSLLGDTYEQYF
TRBJ2-7,TRBV6-1,.,.,TGTGCCAGCAACCCCTCGAGGTCGTACCCCTACGAGCAGTACTTC,CASNPSRSYPYEQYF
TRBJ1-1,TRBV19,.,TRBD1,TGTGCCAGTAGTGTCGGGACAGGGCTTGAAGCTTTCTTT,CASSVGTGLEAFF
TRBJ2-3,TRBV6-1,.,TRBD1,TGTGCCCCAAAAGACAGGGAGAGCACAGATACGCAGTATTTT,CAPKDRESTDTQYF
TRBJ2-1,TRBV12-5,.,TRBD2,TGTGCTAGTGGTTTGGCGGGACTAGCCAGAGATGAGCAGTTCTTC,CASGLAGLARDEQFF
TRBJ2-7,TRBV10-2,few,.,TGCGCCAGCAGTGAGACCCCAGGGATGCAGTACTTC,CASSETPGMQYF
TRBJ2-4,TRBV4-1,.,.,TGCGCCAGCAGCCAAGACCTACCAAGCAAAAACATTCAGTACTTC,CASSQDLPSKNIQYF
TRBJ2-1,TRBV5-1,.,TRBD1,TGCGCCAGCAGCTTGGGGGGACAGGGGACGTTAGATGAGCAGTTCTTC,CASSLGGQGTLDEQFF
TRBJ2-3,TRBV11-3,.,TRBD2,TGTGCCAGCAGCTTAGAGGTCCCGAGAGCGGGAGTTAAAGATACGCAGTATTTT,CASSLEVPRAGVKDTQYF
TRBJ2-5,TRBV7-7,.,.,TGTGCTAGCAGCCGACACGGAGAGGGTGAGACCCAGTACTTC,CASSRHGEGETQYF
TRBJ2-7,TRBV6-1,.,TRBD2,TGTGCCAGCAGCTTAGCGGGAGGTTTCGAGCAGTACTTC,CASSLAGGFEQYF
TRBJ1-2,TRBV9,.,TRBD1,TGTGCCAGCAGCTCCCGACAGGGGGCAAGAGGTGGCTACACCTTC,CASSSRQGARGGYTF
TRBJ1-2,TRBV6-1,.,.,TGTGCCAGCATTACCGACCTGAGGGTTCTCCTTGGCTACACCTTC,CASITDLRVLLGYTF
TRBJ1-1,TRBV13,.,.,TGTGCCAGCAGCTCCCCCGGGTCTGAAGCTTTCTTT,CASSSPGSEAFF